The next 24 T cell receptor beta chains were all read from a single sample in a study of human T cells and chemical hapten exposure. Time point described: patch test 1, 2 weeks after DPC sensitization. Treatment denoted: therapeutic diphenylcyclopropenone sensitization with weekly scalp DPC. TCRdb itself ran the RACE reads through MiXCR, one entry per CDR3 protein. Of some 49,000 distinct CDR3 sequences listed, 9% to 9.5% are singletons. Material: whole blood, obtained in connection with sensitization to the hapten diphenylcyclopropenone (DPC). The receptor source for this set is a woman between 50 and 59 years old with alopecia areata. Some clones in this sample may be carry-over from other donors' samples.

The table lists this clonotype with many counts. The CDR3 bases are TGTGCCAGCAACACCGCCCGGGACAGGCGTACCTACGAGCAGTACTTC. Translating gives CASNTARDRRTYEQYF. V gene TRBV6-2 or TRBV6-3 combines with J gene TRBJ2-7; 8 nucleotides match TRBD1. J lost 2 bases, V lost 7 bases, and 13 bases had no gene match. From germline, CDR1 is MNHEY and CDR2 SVGEGT. The CDR3 loop spans 16 amino acids.

This clonotype was detected many times. The chain employs TRBV5-1 and TRBJ1-2; D may be TRBD1 (6 bases). The CDR3 is 13 amino acids. Trimming pared 4 bases from V and 2 bases from J, leaving 9 bases between. Germline values: CDR1 SGHRS, CDR2 YFSETQ. The CDR3: CASSAQGNYGYTF. Here the CDR3 DNA reads TGCGCCAGCAGCGCACAGGGAAACTATGGCTACACCTTC.

This clonotype was observed a handful of times. The chain links TRBV28 to TRBJ2-5; no reliable D call. The V end was cut by 2 bases, the J end by 7 bases, with 5 bases between. CDR3 length equals 11 residues. Per the germline V gene, CDR1 is MDHEN and CDR2 is SYDVKM. CDR3 sequence reads: CASSLVATQYF. The CDR3 DNA reads TGTGCCAGCAGTTTAGTGGCGACCCAGTACTTC.

Many counts were recorded for this clonotype. The genes are TRBV3-1 and TRBJ2-7; D not certain. This CDR3 comprises 10 residues. Germline lookup yields CDR1 LGHDT and CDR2 YNNKEL (reference sequence). The V and J ends lost 8 bases and 6 bases respectively, with 8 bases between them. The CDR3 DNA sequence: TGTGCCAGCGGCGTCCGCGAGCAGTACTTC. Amino acids: CASGVREQYF.

Only a few counts were recorded for this clonotype. V and J are TRBV28 and TRBJ1-2, with D unclear. Germline CDR1 and CDR2: MDHEN and SYDVKM. V was shortened by 6 bases and J by 8 bases, with 19 bases between the two germline ends. The CDR3 runs to 14 residues. The CDR3 bases are TGTGCCAGCAGGCCCGGCCAGATCTGGGAGGGCTACACCTTC. Its protein product is CASRPGQIWEGYTF.

Written as DNA, the CDR3 is TGTGCCAGCTCACAACGTGGGGGGCCAAGCTCCTATAATTCACCCCTCCACTTT. As protein: CASSQRGGPSSYNSPLHF. The V call is TRBV18, the J call TRBJ1-6; D is possibly TRBD1 (6 bases). CDR1 is KGHSH and CDR2 is LQKENI in the germline V gene. The CDR3 is made up of 18 amino acids. V lost 4 bases and J lost 0, with 16 bases in between.

This clonotype was picked up many times. The chain recombines TRBV6-2 or TRBV6-3 with TRBJ2-2; maybe TRBD1 (6 bases). Germline V lookup: CDR1 MNHEY, CDR2 SVGEGT. The ends were cut back, 5 bases at V and 6 bases at J, with 13 bases in the middle. The CDR3 loop spans 14 amino acids. This CDR3 is CASSLRQAAGELFF. CDR3 bases: TGTGCCAGCAGTCTCCGACAGGCCGCCGGGGAGCTGTTTTTT.

This clonotype was observed at least ten times. This chain links TRBV11-2 with TRBJ2-3, with D perhaps TRBD1 (5 bases). The CDR3 is made up of 14 amino acids. Germline loops: CDR1 SGHAT, CDR2 FQNNGV. V gave up 1 base and J gave up 2 bases, with 7 bases separating them. The CDR3: CASSLGQLTDTQYF. Written as DNA, the CDR3 is TGTGCCAGCAGCTTAGGACAGCTCACAGATACGCAGTATTTT. Variable domain in full (rest from reference TRBV11-2 and TRBJ2-3): EAGVAQSPRYKIIEKRQSVAFWCNPISGHATLYWYQQILGQGPKLLIQFQNNGVVDDSQLPKDRFSAERLKGVDSTLKIQPAKLEDSAVYLCASSLGQLTDTQYFGPGTRLTVL.

V gene TRBV6-5 combines with J gene TRBJ1-1; D is ambiguous. Germline CDR1 reads MNHEY; CDR2 reads SVGAGI. This CDR3 is 15 amino acids long. The germline V and J ends were trimmed by 1 base and 0 bases, with 9 bases remaining between them. CDR3 region: CASSYFPNLNTEAFF. DNA of the CDR3: TGTGCCAGCAGTTACTTTCCGAATTTGAACACTGAAGCTTTCTTT.

Only a few counts were recorded for this clonotype. The J gene is TRBJ2-7, the V gene TRBV20-1; D gene uncertain. The germline CDR1 and CDR2 sequences are DFQATT and SNEGSKA (reference sequence). The V and J ends lost 3 bases and 2 bases respectively, with 8 bases between them. CDR3 size: 12 residues. CDR3 nucleotides: TGCAGTGCTAGGAAGTCTACCTACGAGCAGTACTTC. This gives the protein CSARKSTYEQYF.

This chain uses TRBV7-2 with TRBJ2-5, with 9 bases matching TRBD2. The germline CDR1 and CDR2 sequences are SGHTA and FQGNSA. Trimming removed 0 bases from V and 2 bases from J; junction bases left unmatched: 4. The CDR3 runs 16 residues. CDR3 in amino acids: CASSLAQAGGQETQYF. The CDR3 nucleotides read TGTGCCAGCAGCTTAGCGCAAGCGGGAGGACAAGAGACCCAGTACTTC.

This clonotype was recorded at least ten times. The chain is built from TRBV3-1 and TRBJ2-4, with unresolved D. The CDR3 contains 17 residues. The V gene's germline CDR1 is LGHDT and CDR2 YNNKEL (reference sequence). Trimming left V 1 base short and J 0 bases short, with 13 bases between. CDR3: CASSQGTQTLAKNIQYF. The CDR3 DNA reads as TGTGCCAGCAGCCAAGGAACGCAGACGCTAGCCAAAAACATTCAGTACTTC.

V and J are TRBV5-5 and TRBJ1-5; D not certain. V lost 4 bases to trimming and J lost 3 bases, with 11 bases between them. Germline V gene data show CDR1 as SGHKS and CDR2 as YYEKEE (reference sequence). CDR3 length: 14 amino acids. Here the CDR3 reads CASSLRDFNQPQHF. CDR3 sequence (DNA): TGTGCCAGCAGCCTTAGGGATTTCAATCAGCCCCAGCATTTT.

This clonotype was observed many times. The CDR3 reads CASSILSGRAAGELFF. The DNA of the CDR3 is TGCGCCAGCAGCATACTAAGCGGGAGGGCCGCCGGGGAGCTGTTTTTT. The chain uses TRBV5-1 and TRBJ2-2; 10 bases match TRBD2. With 4 bases clipped from V and 6 bases from J, the junction kept 9 bases outside the gene matches. This CDR3 region has 16 residues. Germline lookup yields CDR1 SGHRS and CDR2 YFSETQ.

This clonotype has just a few counts. The V and J genes are TRBV28 and TRBJ2-7; maybe TRBD2 (8 bases). Trimming cost V 8 bases and J 3 bases, with 17 bases left between them. CDR1 MDHEN and CDR2 SYDVKM come from the germline V gene. The CDR3 loop spans 14 amino acids. CDR3 sequence (DNA): TGTGCCAGCCGGGGGGGACAGACGTTCTACGAGCAGTACTTC. Amino acid sequence: CASRGGQTFYEQYF.

A few counts support this clonotype. The gene calls are TRBV4-1 and TRBJ2-7; D possibly corresponds to TRBD2 (5 bases). This CDR3 comprises 14 residues. Trimming removed 4 bases from V and 6 bases from J, with 16 bases in between. Germline values: CDR1 MGHRA, CDR2 YSYEKL. The CDR3 protein is CASSPDGLGLEQYF. For the CDR3, the DNA is TGCGCCAGCAGCCCGGATGGACTGGGCCTCGAGCAGTACTTC.

This clonotype was picked up many times. V and J are TRBV11-3 and TRBJ2-1; 8 bases align to TRBD1. V shed 5 bases and J 3 bases; nucleotides not matched to a gene: 6. CDR3 length: 15 residues. Germline assignment: CDR1 SGHNT and CDR2 YENEEA. DNA for the CDR3: TGTGCCAGCAGCGGACCGGGACAGGTCTACAATGAGCAGTTCTTC. Amino acid sequence: CASSGPGQVYNEQFF. The variable domain in full, with the rest retrieved from reference TRBV11-3 and TRBJ2-1, is EAGVVQSPRYKIIEKKQPVAFWCNPISGHNTLYWYLQNLGQGPELLIRYENEEAVDDSQLPKDRFSAERLKGVDSTLKIQPAELGDSAVYLCASSGPGQVYNEQFFGPGTRLTVL.

The chain has TRBV28 and TRBJ2-1; the D call may be TRBD1 or TRBD2 (5 bases each). Germline CDR1 and CDR2: MDHEN and SYDVKM. The CDR3 spans 13 residues. V dropped 6 bases and J dropped 4 bases, with 10 bases sitting between them. CDR3 coding DNA: TGTGCCAGCAGGTTCGGGGCGTACAATGAGCAGTTCTTC. This codes for CASRFGAYNEQFF.

This clonotype was recorded at least ten times. The CDR3 protein is CASSYRTSGKETQYF. The CDR3 nucleotides are TGTGCCAGCAGTTATAGGACTAGCGGGAAAGAGACCCAGTACTTC. The chain couples TRBV27 to TRBJ2-5; 12 bases match TRBD2. The CDR3 runs to 15 residues. The germline CDR1 and CDR2 sequences are MNHEY and SMNVEV (reference sequence). V trimming: 4 bases; J trimming: 3 bases; junction bases outside the gene matches: 3.

The rearrangement links TRBV29-1 to TRBJ2-7, with TRBD2 identical over 11 bases. Per germline, CDR1 SQVTM and CDR2 ANQGSEA. The ends lost 4 bases at V and 3 bases at J; junction bases unmatched: 5. The CDR3 has 14 residues. The CDR3, as DNA: TGCAGCGTTGGTTGGCTAGCGGGAGGCTACGAGCAGTACTTC. Protein: CSVGWLAGGYEQYF.

The chain combines TRBV11-3 with TRBJ2-3; tentative D call: TRBD1 (6 bases). The V gene lost 5 bases and the J gene lost 3 bases, with 12 bases spanning the gap. CDR3 length equals 14 residues. Germline V gene lookup returns CDR1 SGHNT and CDR2 YENEEA. CDR3 DNA: TGTGCCAGCAGCGGACCACAGGGAACAGATACGCAGTATTTT. Translating gives CASSGPQGTDTQYF.

The sample holds one count of this clonotype. Being one base from a much bigger clone, this may be a read error. The V and J genes are TRBV7-9 and TRBJ2-3; TRBD1 matches 8 bases. The junction had 7 bases not matched to a gene; V was cut back by 5 bases and J by 3 bases. Germline CDR1 and CDR2: SEHNR and FQNEAQ (reference sequence). The CDR3 has 15 amino acids. Here the CDR3 reads CASSHGQGQTDTQYF. The DNA of the CDR3 is TGTGCCAGCAGCCACGGACAGGGCCAAACAGATACGCAGTATTTT.

This clonotype has ten or more counts. V usage is TRBV29-1 and J usage is TRBJ2-3; D remains ambiguous. This CDR3 is 14 amino acids long. CDR1 and CDR2 from the germline V gene are SQVTM and ANQGSEA. The ends were cut back, 1 base at V and 4 bases at J, with 12 bases in the middle. The CDR3 DNA reads as TGCAGCGTTGAAGGGACCGGTGTGGCAGATACGCAGTATTTT. Protein product: CSVEGTGVADTQYF.

This clonotype was counted many times. The chain has TRBV27 and TRBJ2-7; 14 nucleotides agree with TRBD2. The CDR3 is 17 residues long. J gave up 2 bases and V 6 bases, and 9 bases lay outside the gene matches. Germline-derived CDR1 and CDR2 are MNHEY and SMNVEV (reference sequence). The CDR3 nucleotides read TGTGCCAGCAGCGCGGTGACTAGCGGGAGGGCCCCCTACGAGCAGTACTTC. Amino acids: CASSAVTSGRAPYEQYF.